A selection of T cell receptor beta chains follows, all from one sample in a study of blood T cell repertoires in COVID-19. The protocol was immunoSEQ multiplex PCR, while the TCRdb copy is restricted to in-frame clones and leaves out a portion. The sample includes about 48,000 clones, more than 70% seen only once; the top ten take over 4.5%. Sample: peripheral blood. These receptor sequences come from a woman in her sixties with acute or convalescent COVID-19. CDR3s include the opening cysteine and the closing phenylalanine or tryptophan. The D gene is left open where the match is weak. Rows may omit the clone size; those that give it use once, few, many or a size class.

TRBJ2-1 | - | TRBD2 | TRBV3-1/TRBV3-2 | CASSRPTSGRNNEQFF | TGTGCCAGCAGCCGACCGACTAGCGGAAGGAACAATGAGCAGTTCTTC
TRBJ1-6 | once | - | TRBV6-2/TRBV6-3 | CASSIRSAYNSPLHF | TGTGCCAGCAGTATCCGGTCGGCCTATAATTCACCCCTCCACTTT
TRBJ1-4 | - | - | TRBV5-1 | CASSPHGEQGNEKLFF | TGCGCCAGCAGCCCACACGGGGAACAGGGTAATGAAAAACTGTTTTTT
TRBJ2-5 | - | TRBD2 | TRBV5-1 | CASSPGLAVNQETQYF | TGCGCCAGCAGCCCGGGACTAGCGGTAAACCAAGAGACCCAGTACTTC
TRBJ1-2 | - | - | TRBV6-6 | CASSYSQVHNYGYTF | TGTGCCAGCAGTTACTCCCAGGTTCATAACTATGGCTACACCTTC
TRBJ1-1 | - | - | TRBV5-8 | CASSLTEGTEAFF | TGTGCCAGCAGCTTGACAGAGGGCACTGAAGCTTTCTTT
TRBJ2-7 | - | TRBD2 | TRBV7-3 | CASSLTSGGYEQYF | TGTGCCAGCAGCTTGACTAGCGGGGGGTACGAGCAGTACTTC
TRBJ2-7 | - | TRBD2 | TRBV5-1 | CASSLVGGGEGEQYF | TGCGCCAGCAGCTTGGTAGGCGGGGGTGAGGGCGAGCAGTACTTC
TRBJ2-7 | many | - | TRBV9 | CASSVDGGSTGEQYF | TGTGCCAGCAGCGTAGATGGAGGGAGTACGGGAGAGCAGTACTTC
TRBJ2-1 | - | TRBD2 | TRBV18 | CASSPGLAGGNEQFF | TGTGCCAGCTCACCAGGCCTAGCGGGAGGTAATGAGCAGTTCTTC
TRBJ2-7 | few | TRBD2 | TRBV4-3 | CASSQEMAREGQYEQYF | TGCGCCAGCAGCCAAGAAATGGCGCGGGAGGGCCAGTACGAGCAGTACTTC
TRBJ1-4 | - | - | TRBV14 | CASSQWEAPYEANEKLFF | TGTGCCAGCAGCCAATGGGAGGCCCCTTATGAGGCTAATGAAAAACTGTTTTTT
TRBJ1-1 | - | - | TRBV20-1 | CSAKHASEAFF | TGCAGTGCCAAGCATGCATCTGAAGCTTTCTTT
TRBJ2-7 | few | TRBD2 | TRBV27 | CASSPLLGAGGAHEQYF | TGTGCCAGCAGCCCGCTCCTGGGGGCGGGAGGAGCCCACGAGCAGTACTTC
TRBJ1-1 | - | TRBD1 | TRBV15 | CATSRDWAGGNTEAFF | TGTGCCACCAGCAGAGATTGGGCAGGGGGTAACACTGAAGCTTTCTTT
TRBJ2-5 | - | TRBD2 | TRBV7-3 | CASSLAGGQETQYF | TGTGCCAGCAGCCTAGCGGGGGGGCAGGAGACCCAGTACTTC
TRBJ2-2 | - | - | TRBV18 | CASSRIGGLNTGELFF | TGTGCCAGCTCCCGGATCGGGGGACTGAACACCGGGGAGCTGTTTTTT
TRBJ1-3 | - | - | TRBV5-1 | CASSLIPGSGNTIYF | TGCGCCAGCAGCCTAATCCCGGGTTCTGGAAACACCATATATTTT
TRBJ2-7 | - | TRBD1 | TRBV11-2 | CASSSGTGSYEQYF | TGTGCCAGCAGCTCCGGGACAGGCTCCTACGAGCAGTACTTC
TRBJ2-1 | - | TRBD1 | TRBV10-3 | CAISIDGQGNNEQFF | TGTGCCATCAGCATAGATGGACAGGGAAACAATGAGCAGTTCTTC
TRBJ2-5 | once | - | TRBV7-8 | CASSHERDPETQYF | TGTGCCAGCAGCCACGAACGGGATCCCGAGACCCAGTACTTC
TRBJ2-2 | - | - | TRBV9 | CASSVGAAAGGELFF | TGTGCCAGCAGCGTAGGGGCAGCGGCTGGCGGGGAGCTGTTTTTT
TRBJ1-5 | once | - | TRBV5-8 | CASSLDGGNQPQHF | TGTGCCAGCAGCTTGGATGGGGGCAACCAGCCCCAGCATTTT
TRBJ1-1 | once | - | TRBV15 | CATSKRTAINTEAFF | TGTGCCACCAGCAAAAGGACAGCAATCAACACTGAAGCTTTCTTT
TRBJ2-3 | - | - | TRBV6-7 | CASSPRGARSEDTQYF | TGTGCCAGCAGCCCCCGGGGGGCCCGGTCCGAAGATACGCAGTATTTT
TRBJ2-1 | - | - | TRBV11-2 | CASSLGTATNEQFF | TGTGCCAGCAGCTTAGGGACAGCTACCAATGAGCAGTTCTTC
TRBJ1-5 | - | TRBD1 | TRBV28 | CASSAPGTGLGNQPQHF | TGTGCCAGCAGTGCCCCCGGGACAGGGTTGGGCAATCAGCCCCAGCATTTT
TRBJ1-6 | - | - | TRBV9 | CASSLRQAASPLHF | TGTGCCAGCAGCCTTAGACAAGCCGCTTCACCCCTCCACTTT
TRBJ2-6 | - | - | TRBV7-8 | CASSLSGGANVLTF | TGTGCCAGCAGCTTAAGCGGTGGGGCCAACGTCCTGACTTTC
TRBJ1-1 | once | TRBD1 | TRBV4-1 | CASSQPQDRVPLMNTEAFF | TGCGCCAGCAGCCAACCCCAGGACAGGGTCCCGCTTATGAACACTGAAGCTTTCTTT
TRBJ1-1 | - | - | TRBV10-3 | CATESREDTEAFF | TGTGCCACTGAGTCCCGAGAGGACACTGAAGCTTTCTTT
TRBJ1-2 | - | - | TRBV7-2 | CASSSDTPGDYGYTF | TGTGCCAGCAGCTCGGACACCCCGGGTGACTATGGCTACACCTTC
TRBJ1-3 | - | - | TRBV30 | CAWVGAFSGNTIYF | TGTGCCTGGGTGGGGGCCTTCTCTGGAAACACCATATATTTT
TRBJ2-7 | - | - | TRBV30 | CAWKVGLTYEQYF | TGTGCCTGGAAAGTGGGGCTTACCTACGAGCAGTACTTC
TRBJ2-7 | - | TRBD1 | TRBV15 | CATSSWTGSYEQYF | TGTGCCACCAGCAGCTGGACAGGGTCCTACGAGCAGTACTTC
TRBJ2-2 | - | TRBD2 | TRBV7-3 | CASSLNAGAGELFF | TGTGCCAGCAGCTTAAATGCGGGGGCCGGGGAGCTGTTTTTT
TRBJ2-3 | - | TRBD2 | TRBV14 | CASSQGLLAGGQTDPDTQYF | TGTGCCAGCAGCCAAGGGCTACTAGCGGGGGGCCAAACCGACCCAGATACGCAGTATTTT
TRBJ2-5 | - | - | TRBV2 | CASSEAGETQYF | TGTGCCAGCAGTGAAGCCGGGGAGACCCAGTACTTC
TRBJ1-5 | - | - | TRBV10-2 | CASRTGSGDGQPQHF | TGCGCCAGCAGGACGGGGAGCGGGGATGGCCAGCCCCAGCATTTT